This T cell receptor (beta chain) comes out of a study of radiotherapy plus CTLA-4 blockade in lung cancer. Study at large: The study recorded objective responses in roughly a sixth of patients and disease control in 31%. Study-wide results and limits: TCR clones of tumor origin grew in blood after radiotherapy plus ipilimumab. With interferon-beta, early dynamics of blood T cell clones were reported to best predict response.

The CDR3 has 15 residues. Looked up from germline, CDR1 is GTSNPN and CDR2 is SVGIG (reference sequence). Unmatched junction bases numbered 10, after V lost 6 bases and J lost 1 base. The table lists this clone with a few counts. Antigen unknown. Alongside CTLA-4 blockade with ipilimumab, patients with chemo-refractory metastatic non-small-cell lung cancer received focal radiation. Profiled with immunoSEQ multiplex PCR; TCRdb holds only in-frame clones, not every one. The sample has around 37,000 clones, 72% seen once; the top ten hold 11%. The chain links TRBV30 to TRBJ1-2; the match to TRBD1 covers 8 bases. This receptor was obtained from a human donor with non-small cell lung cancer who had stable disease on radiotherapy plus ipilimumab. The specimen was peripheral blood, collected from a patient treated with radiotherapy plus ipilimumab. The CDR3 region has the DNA TGTGCCTGCCGAACCGGGACAGGAGATAACTATGGCTACACCTTC. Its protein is CACRTGTGDNYGYTF. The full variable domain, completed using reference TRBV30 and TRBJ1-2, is SQTIHQWPATLVQPVGSPLSLECTVEGTSNPNLYWYRQAAGRGLQLLFYSVGIGQISSEVPQNLSASRPQDRQFILSSKKLLLSDSGFYLCACRTGTGDNYGYTFGSGTRLTVV.